The clone carrying this TCR beta chain was counted once. TCRdb's copy holds only in-frame clones and misses some; the assay was immunoSEQ multiplex PCR. The sample has more than 45,000 clones; about 83% are singletons. The source of the sample is a study of blood T cell repertoires in COVID-19. V was clipped by 2 bases and J by 3 bases, with 10 bases between them. Germline V CDR1 and CDR2: KGHSH, LQKENI. The CDR3 is 15 residues long. The genes are TRBV18 and TRBJ2-2, with D possibly matching TRBD1 (5 bases). The sample comprised peripheral blood. This TCR derives from a man aged 35 to 55 with acute or convalescent COVID-19. CDR3 sequence (DNA): TGTGCCAGCTCACCATCGATAGGGGACACCGGGGAGCTGTTTTTT. It yields the protein CASSPSIGDTGELFF.